These 8 T cell receptor beta chains were sequenced from one sample in a study of blood T cell repertoires in COVID-19. Using immunoSEQ multiplex PCR, the repertoire was profiled, and TCRdb retains in-frame clones only, with some absent. This table holds 70,000 to 100,000 clones, 90% to 95% found once. Sequencing used peripheral blood. The receptors derive from a man in his 60s with acute or convalescent COVID-19.

The rearrangement uses TRBV19 and TRBJ1-5, with no clear D. The germline V gene encodes CDR1 LNHDA and CDR2 SQIVND (reference sequence). Between the trimmed V and J ends, which lost 0 bases and 13 bases, there was a span of 13 bases. This CDR3 contains 13 residues. The CDR3 nucleotides read TGTGCCAGTAGTATAGATCTCACGGGAGGACAGCATTTT. Protein: CASSIDLTGGQHF.

The V and J genes are TRBV24-1 and TRBJ2-5; the match to TRBD1 covers 7 bases. This CDR3 is 13 amino acids long. Germline CDR1 KGHDR, CDR2 SFDVKD. V trimming: 7 bases; J trimming: 1 base; junction bases outside the gene matches: 2. CDR3 sequence reads: CATSGDSQETQYF. The CDR3 DNA reads as TGTGCCACCAGCGGGGACAGCCAAGAGACCCAGTACTTC.

The V and J genes are TRBV6-2 or TRBV6-3 and TRBJ1-1, with D possibly matching TRBD1 (5 bases). Germline V gene sequence: CDR1 MNHEY, CDR2 SVGEGT. V was cut by 0 bases and J by 0 bases, with 8 bases left in between. This CDR3 spans 15 amino acids. CDR3 nucleotide sequence: TGTGCCAGCAGTTACTCGACAGCCCTGAACACTGAAGCTTTCTTT. This sequence encodes CASSYSTALNTEAFF.

The chain has TRBV18 and TRBJ2-7; TRBD1 aligns across 7 bases. The V gene end was trimmed by 4 bases and the J gene end by 1 base; junction bases not matched to a gene: 4. This CDR3 comprises 14 residues. Germline V gives CDR1 KGHSH, CDR2 LQKENI. This CDR3 is CASSLGTVSYEQYF. CDR3 nucleotide sequence: TGTGCCAGCTCACTAGGGACAGTGTCCTACGAGCAGTACTTC.

This clone was seen just once. V gene TRBV4-3 combines with J gene TRBJ2-1; D might be TRBD1 (5 bases). The CDR3 loop spans 16 amino acids. The V end was cut by 0 bases, the J end by 4 bases, with 13 bases between. Looked up from germline, CDR1 is LGHNA and CDR2 is YSLEER. As DNA, the CDR3 is TGCGCCAGCAGCCAAGACACAGGTGGTTCATACAATGAGCAGTTCTTC. Its translation: CASSQDTGGSYNEQFF.

The table lists this clone with a few counts. V usage is TRBV19 and J usage is TRBJ2-2; possible D gene TRBD1, 6 bases. CDR3 length: 16 amino acids. CDR1 and CDR2 (germline): LNHDA, SQIVND (reference sequence). Deletions cut 7 bases from V and 4 bases from J, with 19 bases between. The CDR3, as DNA: TGTGCCAGTACCTCAACCCGGACAGATTTCACCGGGGAGCTGTTTTTT. This encodes CASTSTRTDFTGELFF.

This sequence joins TRBV7-8 and TRBJ2-1; 10 bases are shared with TRBD2. V dropped 4 bases and J dropped 8; count of bases not matched to a gene: 11. This CDR3 contains 16 residues. Germline V gives CDR1 SGHVS, CDR2 FQNEAQ. The CDR3 here is CASSSWTSGGVDEQFF. The DNA for the CDR3 is TGTGCCAGCAGCTCGTGGACTAGCGGAGGGGTTGATGAGCAGTTCTTC.

This clone appeared a single time. This chain connects TRBV4-1 to TRBJ2-7, with 9 bases fitting TRBD1. V was pared by 1 base and J by 7 bases, with 8 bases of the junction left unmatched. The CDR3 sequence is 15 residues long. Germline-derived CDR1 and CDR2 are MGHRA and YSYEKL. The chain's CDR3 is CASSQGDRALWEQYF. The CDR3 bases are TGCGCCAGCAGCCAAGGGGACAGGGCCCTTTGGGAGCAGTACTTC.